A single sample gave rise to the 15 T cell receptor beta chains below, sequenced in a study of cytomegalovirus exposure and HLA in healthy donors (dated by TCRdb to 2015 to 2018). The library relied on the immunoSEQ multiplex PCR assay. The multiplex PCR relied on a mix of 60 forward primers for TCR Vbeta segments and 13 reverse primers for TCR Jbeta segments. The immuneACCESS repertoire file appears here via TCRdb, limited to in-frame rearrangements. These files lack a portion of the clones; in checked studies, under half of the deficit traces to unresolved V genes, and the cause of the others is not known. The sample records some 170,000 clones, about 77% of which are singletons. The ten largest clones capture roughly 1.2% of the sample. Specimen: PBMCs. The receptors come from a woman aged 50 to 60 in good health and CMV-seronegative.

The V and J genes are TRBV7-8 and TRBJ2-7, with 7 bases lining up with TRBD1. The CDR3 spans 15 residues. The V segment lost 3 bases and the J segment 4 bases; nucleotides outside the gene matches: 9. Germline V gene lookup returns CDR1 SGHVS and CDR2 FQNEAQ. The DNA of the CDR3 is TGTGCCAGCAGCTTCGGACAGGTCCCCTTATACGAGCAGTACTTC. This gives the protein CASSFGQVPLYEQYF.

The chain uses TRBV18 and TRBJ1-5; TRBD1 matches 11 bases. CDR1 is KGHSH and CDR2 is LQKENI in the germline V gene. The CDR3 loop spans 16 amino acids. Trimming took 3 bases from V and 2 from J; bases not matched to a gene: 3. This chain's CDR3 is CASSPGQGVRNQPQHF. For the CDR3, the DNA is TGTGCCAGCTCACCGGGACAGGGGGTCCGCAATCAGCCCCAGCATTTT.

The chain employs TRBV6-1 and TRBJ2-7; 7 nucleotides agree with TRBD2. With V trimmed by 3 bases and J by 2 bases, 7 bases remained unmatched. Germline loops: CDR1 MNHNS, CDR2 SASEGT. CDR3 size: 15 residues. DNA of the CDR3: TGTGCCAGCAGTGATGAGTCTAGCGGCCCCTACGAGCAGTACTTC. Protein: CASSDESSGPYEQYF.

This clone has only one observation. V is TRBV27 and J is TRBJ1-2; D is possibly TRBD1 (6 bases). Germline CDR1 MNHEY, CDR2 SMNVEV (reference sequence). Trimming pared 3 bases from V and 1 base from J, leaving 21 bases between. There are 18 residues in the CDR3. This CDR3 is CASSFRAGASIFNYGYTF. CDR3 DNA: TGTGCCAGCAGTTTTAGGGCAGGGGCCTCGATATTTAACTATGGCTACACCTTC.

The V and J genes are TRBV4-3 and TRBJ2-1; D uncertain. V lost 4 bases, J lost 7 bases, and 8 bases lay in between. The CDR3 sequence is 12 residues long. Germline assignment: CDR1 LGHNA and CDR2 YSLEER. This CDR3 is CASSRMQNEQFF. DNA of the CDR3: TGCGCCAGCAGCCGCATGCAGAATGAGCAGTTCTTC.

The chain combines TRBV2 with TRBJ2-1; D not certain. V lost 6 bases and J 5 bases, leaving 8 bases between the germline ends. The CDR3 sequence is 12 residues long. CDR1 SNHLY and CDR2 FYNNEI come from the germline V gene. CDR3 in amino acids: CASRLRHNEQFF. For the CDR3, the DNA is TGTGCCAGCAGGTTGCGGCACAATGAGCAGTTCTTC.

This chain connects TRBV4-3 to TRBJ2-3; 10 positions agree with TRBD2. The junction had 9 bases not matched to a gene; V was cut back by 3 bases and J by 3 bases. CDR1 and CDR2 (germline): LGHNA, YSLEER. This CDR3 spans 17 amino acids. This CDR3 is CASSQELAGAETDTQYF. DNA for the CDR3: TGCGCCAGCAGCCAGGAGCTAGCGGGGGCCGAGACAGATACGCAGTATTTT.

The chain uses TRBV5-1 and TRBJ2-7; perhaps TRBD1 as D (6 bases). V lost 3 bases and J 7 bases, leaving 29 bases between the germline ends. The CDR3 contains 18 residues. The germline CDR1 and CDR2 sequences are SGHRS and YFSETQ. The CDR3 DNA is TGCGCCAGCAGCTCTTTATCTGGGGCTGGACAGTTCCTAGATGAGCAGTACTTC. It codes for CASSSLSGAGQFLDEQYF.

V gene TRBV7-6 combines with J gene TRBJ2-7; 9 bases align to TRBD1. The CDR3 totals 19 residues. Per germline, CDR1 SGHVS and CDR2 FNYEAQ. V lost 2 bases, J lost 7 bases, and 21 bases stayed unmatched. CDR3 sequence: CASSLTLPGGQGRRQEQYF. As DNA, the CDR3 is TGTGCCAGCAGCTTAACCCTACCCGGGGGACAGGGCCGACGGCAGGAGCAGTACTTC.

The sample holds a few counts of this clone. V and J are TRBV5-1 and TRBJ2-2; 8 nucleotides agree with TRBD1. This CDR3 is 14 amino acids long. The ends lost 4 bases at V and 5 bases at J; junction bases unmatched: 4. Germline-derived CDR1 and CDR2 are SGHRS and YFSETQ. CDR3 residues: CASSGQGETGELFF. CDR3 nucleotides: TGCGCCAGCAGCGGACAGGGAGAAACCGGGGAGCTGTTTTTT.

This clone has just a few counts. The rearrangement joins TRBV18 to TRBJ1-2; TRBD1 matches at 7 bases. V dropped 6 bases and J dropped 7; count of bases not matched to a gene: 8. The CDR3 loop spans 13 amino acids. Germline CDR1 reads KGHSH; CDR2 reads LQKENI. The CDR3 DNA follows: TGTGCCAGCTCCTACGGACAGGAGGGTGGCTACACCTTC. This encodes CASSYGQEGGYTF.

The chain couples TRBV7-2 to TRBJ2-7; D is ambiguous. The CDR3 totals 15 residues. The germline V gene has CDR1 SGHTA and CDR2 FQGNSA. V lost 3 bases and J 0 bases, leaving 12 bases between the germline ends. CDR3 coding DNA: TGTGCCAGCAGCTTTCTCCCCTCCTTCTCCTACGAGCAGTACTTC. Amino acids: CASSFLPSFSYEQYF.

This clone has a handful of counts. The J gene is TRBJ2-7, the V gene TRBV10-3; 9 bases fit TRBD1. The V gene end was trimmed by 4 bases and the J gene end by 4 bases; junction bases not matched to a gene: 5. Germline loops: CDR1 ENHRY, CDR2 SYGVKD. The CDR3 contains 14 residues. The CDR3 nucleotides read TGTGCCATCAGTGGGACAGGGGCGAGTTACGAGCAGTACTTC. Protein product: CAISGTGASYEQYF.

The chain has TRBV18 and TRBJ2-1, with D maybe TRBD2 (6 bases). CDR1 and CDR2 (germline): KGHSH, LQKENI. This CDR3 comprises 14 residues. Trimming took 2 bases from V and 2 from J, leaving 7 bases between them. CDR3 nucleotides: TGTGCCAGCTCACCATGGGGGGCCTACAATGAGCAGTTCTTC. Protein product: CASSPWGAYNEQFF.

The chain couples TRBV5-5 to TRBJ2-1; no definite D call. V lost 4 bases, J lost 7 bases, and 15 bases lay in between. Germline assignment: CDR1 SGHKS and CDR2 YYEKEE (reference sequence). The CDR3 contains 14 residues. Here the CDR3 DNA reads TGTGCCAGCAGCCCAAGACTTCTGCAGAATGAGCAGTTCTTC. Its translation is CASSPRLLQNEQFF. Supplemented by reference TRBV5-5 and TRBJ2-1, the full variable domain reads DAGVTQSPTHLIKTRGQQVTLRCSPISGHKSVSWYQQVLGQGPQFIFQYYEKEERGRGNFPDRFSARQFPNYSSELNVNALLLGDSALYLCASSPRLLQNEQFFGPGTRLTVL.